Presented here are 22 T cell receptor beta chains from one specimen sequenced in a study of T-cell reconstitution after alpha-beta-depleted transplantation in children. As it was prepared, the TCRbeta library received unique molecular identifiers. TCRdb ran MiXCR on the PCR reads and lists one entry per CDR3 protein. Of hundreds of thousands of distinct CDR3 sequences listed, roughly 16% are singletons. Source: PBMCs, mostly from graft donor cells, taken 360 days after TCRalphabeta/CD19-depleted stem cell transplant. The receptors originated from a male patient younger than 18 who had a stem cell transplant for acute lymphoblastic leukemia, so the T cells may come from the graft donor.

The chain combines TRBV5-1 with TRBJ1-3; D not certain. V dropped 0 bases and J dropped 0 bases, with 10 bases sitting between them. This CDR3 spans 16 amino acids. CDR1 and CDR2 from the germline V gene are SGHRS and YFSETQ. CDR3 amino acids: CASSLGESGSGNTIYF. DNA for the CDR3: TGCGCCAGCAGCTTGGGGGAATCAGGCTCTGGAAACACCATATATTTT.

This clonotype was seen only a few times. V usage is TRBV6-6 and J usage is TRBJ2-7; 7 positions agree with TRBD2. Germline CDR1 MNHNY, CDR2 SVGAGI (reference sequence). The CDR3 runs to 13 residues. The V segment lost 7 bases and the J segment 3 bases; nucleotides outside the gene matches: 6. Here the CDR3 DNA reads TGTGCCAGCACTAGCGGCTTCAGCTACGAGCAGTACTTC. This translates into CASTSGFSYEQYF.

This clonotype was seen more than once but under ten times. The chain's CDR3 is CASSLKGISYGYTF. CDR3 in DNA: TGTGCCAGCAGTTTAAAGGGGATAAGCTATGGCTACACCTTC. V is TRBV27 and J is TRBJ1-2; D possibly corresponds to TRBD1 (5 bases). Germline V lookup: CDR1 MNHEY, CDR2 SMNVEV (reference sequence). The CDR3 length is 14 residues. V lost 2 bases and J 4 bases, leaving 11 bases between the germline ends.

This clonotype turned up a few times. The chain links TRBV5-1 to TRBJ2-3; D possibly matches TRBD1 or TRBD2 (5 bases each). The germline CDR1 and CDR2 sequences are SGHRS and YFSETQ. The ends were cut back, 4 bases at V and 2 bases at J, with 17 bases in the middle. This CDR3 is 16 amino acids long. Here the CDR3 DNA reads TGCGCCAGCAGCCGTGGGGCGGGTCTCGACACAGATACGCAGTATTTT. Translation: CASSRGAGLDTDTQYF.

This clonotype was observed a few times. The V and J genes are TRBV11-2 and TRBJ1-1; a possible D gene is TRBD1 (6 bases). The CDR3 totals 16 residues. Germline V lookup: CDR1 SGHAT, CDR2 FQNNGV. V was clipped by 5 bases and J by 1 base, with 17 bases between them. In nucleotides, the CDR3 is TGTGCCAGCAGCCGAACAGGGTTGAGAGCGAACACTGAAGCTTTCTTT. This encodes CASSRTGLRANTEAFF.

V and J are TRBV12-3 or TRBV12-4 and TRBJ2-7; 8 nucleotides line up with TRBD2. J lost 2 bases, V lost 4 bases, and 7 bases had no gene match. The CDR3 contains 15 residues. The CDR3 loop reads CASSSYRGGAYEQYF. The DNA for the CDR3 is TGTGCCAGCAGTTCCTATCGGGGGGGGGCCTACGAGCAGTACTTC.

This clonotype was recorded many times. The J gene is TRBJ1-1, the V gene TRBV5-1; unclear D gene. CDR3 length: 14 residues. The V gene's germline CDR1 is SGHRS and CDR2 YFSETQ. V lost 4 bases and J 4 bases, leaving 14 bases between the germline ends. The CDR3 is CASSPVAGSTEAFF. The CDR3 region has the DNA TGCGCCAGCAGCCCGGTGGCGGGGTCCACTGAAGCTTTCTTT.

This clonotype was detected ten times or more. The rearrangement joins TRBV12-3 or TRBV12-4 to TRBJ2-7; D not resolved. The CDR3 extends over 12 amino acids. The germline V and J ends were trimmed by 5 bases and 6 bases, with 11 bases remaining between them. The CDR3 loop reads CASSTPAVEQYF. The DNA of the CDR3 is TGTGCCAGCAGTACCCCCGCGGTCGAGCAGTACTTC.

V gene TRBV6-2 or TRBV6-3 combines with J gene TRBJ2-3; D possibly corresponds to TRBD2 (5 bases). V gave up 2 bases and J gave up 2 bases, with 14 bases separating them. CDR1 and CDR2 (germline): MNHEY, SVGEGT. The CDR3 is 16 residues long. CDR3 coding DNA: TGTGCCAGCAGTTACGCGACGGGGTCTTTCACAGATACGCAGTATTTT. Encoded protein: CASSYATGSFTDTQYF.

The rearrangement links TRBV25-1 to TRBJ1-1, with D hard to call. The germline V gene encodes CDR1 MGHDK and CDR2 SYGVNS. The CDR3 is made up of 14 amino acids. V gave up 7 bases and J gave up 2 bases, with 14 bases separating them. The CDR3, as DNA: TGTGCCAGCACCTCACGGAGCACAAACACTGAAGCTTTCTTT. It codes for CASTSRSTNTEAFF.

V is TRBV6-5 and J is TRBJ1-1; D is unclear. V was clipped by 2 bases and J by 4 bases, with 11 bases between them. The CDR3 spans 14 residues. Germline loops: CDR1 MNHEY, CDR2 SVGAGI. The CDR3 protein is CASSYVEGLTEAFF. The CDR3 DNA reads as TGTGCCAGCAGTTACGTGGAAGGGCTCACTGAAGCTTTCTTT.

This clonotype showed up many times. This chain links TRBV5-1 with TRBJ2-1, with no clear D. Trimming removed 3 bases from V and 1 base from J, with 11 bases in between. Germline-derived CDR1 and CDR2 are SGHRS and YFSETQ. CDR3 size: 15 residues. The CDR3 bases are TGCGCCAGCAGCTGGTCCGGGCAGTCCTACAATGAGCAGTTCTTC. It codes for CASSWSGQSYNEQFF.

The J gene is TRBJ2-7, the V gene TRBV3-1; TRBD2 aligns across 14 bases. Germline trimming cut 7 bases from V and 5 bases from J; bases unmatched to any gene: 13. In germline, CDR1 is LGHDT, CDR2 YNNKEL (reference sequence). The CDR3 loop spans 17 amino acids. The CDR3 region is CASTLGLAGGRPHEQYF. In nucleotides, the CDR3 is TGTGCCAGCACCCTTGGACTAGCGGGAGGCCGCCCCCACGAGCAGTACTTC.

The table lists this clonotype with a few counts. The rearrangement links TRBV7-8 to TRBJ2-7; D remains unclear. From germline, CDR1 is SGHVS and CDR2 FQNEAQ. The CDR3 sequence is 12 residues long. The V and J ends lost 2 bases and 6 bases respectively, with 8 bases between them. CDR3 residues: CASSLSPGEQYF. The CDR3 DNA sequence: TGTGCCAGCAGCTTATCTCCGGGCGAGCAGTACTTC.

This clonotype was observed a single time. The CDR3 DNA reads TGTGCCAGCAGCTTAGTCCTAGCGGGAGAGAGGGACAATGAGCAGTTCTTC. Translation: CASSLVLAGERDNEQFF. The chain is built from TRBV13 and TRBJ2-1; TRBD2 matches 10 bases. CDR1 is PRHDT and CDR2 is FYEKMQ in the germline V gene (reference sequence). Trimming cost V 1 base and J 5 bases; bases outside gene matches: 8. This CDR3 is 17 amino acids long.

The rearrangement uses TRBV15 and TRBJ2-5, with 14 bases that match TRBD2. The trim removed 3 bases at V and 5 bases at J, leaving 5 bases unmatched. CDR3 length: 16 amino acids. The germline CDR1 and CDR2 sequences are LNHNV and YYDKDF (reference sequence). The CDR3 spells CATSSEGLAGVETQYF. The CDR3 nucleotides read TGTGCCACCAGCAGCGAGGGACTAGCGGGAGTTGAGACCCAGTACTTC.

This chain links TRBV3-1 with TRBJ2-5; 10 bases are shared with TRBD2. Trimming at V came to 0 bases and at J to 2 bases, leaving 3 bases not matched to a gene. The CDR3 runs to 16 residues. CDR1 LGHDT and CDR2 YNNKEL come from the germline V gene (reference sequence). This chain's CDR3 is CASSQDASGSQETQYF. Here the CDR3 DNA reads TGTGCCAGCAGCCAAGACGCTAGCGGGAGTCAAGAGACCCAGTACTTC.

The V call is TRBV10-3, the J call TRBJ1-1; no clear D gene. CDR1 is ENHRY and CDR2 is SYGVKD in the germline V gene. V was pared by 0 bases and J by 7 bases, with 6 bases between. This CDR3 is built from 12 residues. The CDR3 coding sequence is TGTGCCATCAGTGAGTCTAAGTATGAAGCTTTCTTT. It translates to CAISESKYEAFF.

About this clonotype itself: Mismatch with germline at one junction end may stem from a read error. The chain links TRBV7-9 to TRBJ2-4; TRBD1 aligns across 9 bases. The CDR3 has 16 residues. Germline values: CDR1 SEHNR, CDR2 FQNEAQ (reference sequence). This chain's CDR3 is CASSLVGTGSKNIQYF. The CDR3 region has the DNA TGTGCCAGCAGCTTAGTCGGGACAGGGTCCAAGAACATTCAGTACTTC.

This clonotype came up many times. The J gene is TRBJ2-2, the V gene TRBV20-1; D gene uncertain. In germline, CDR1 is DFQATT, CDR2 SNEGSKA (reference sequence). This CDR3 is 12 amino acids long. The V end was cut by 5 bases, the J end by 0 bases, with 4 bases between. This CDR3 reads CSAYTNTGELFF. The CDR3 DNA reads as TGCAGTGCTTACACGAACACCGGGGAGCTGTTTTTT.

This clonotype came up once. The J gene is TRBJ2-5, the V gene TRBV24-1; 12 bases match TRBD2. The CDR3 sequence is 21 residues long. With V trimmed by 7 bases and J by 1 base, 21 bases remained unmatched. Germline loops: CDR1 KGHDR, CDR2 SFDVKD. This CDR3 reads CATSLPSPSGRDYIRQETQYF. CDR3 nucleotides: TGTGCCACCAGCCTCCCGAGCCCTAGCGGGAGGGACTATATTCGCCAAGAGACCCAGTACTTC.

V is TRBV7-3 and J is TRBJ2-2, with no clear D. This CDR3 is built from 13 residues. The ends were cut back, 4 bases at V and 4 bases at J, with 7 bases in the middle. The germline V gene has CDR1 SGHTA and CDR2 FQGTGA. The CDR3 here is CASSSRLTGELFF. CDR3 in DNA: TGTGCCAGCAGCTCCCGACTCACCGGGGAGCTGTTTTTT. The variable domain in full, completed from reference TRBV7-3 and TRBJ2-2, reads GAGVSQTPSNKVTEKGKYVELRCDPISGHTALYWYRQSLGQGPEFLIYFQGTGAADDSGLPNDRFFAVRPEGSVSTLKIQRTERGDSAVYLCASSSRLTGELFFGEGSRLTVL.